These 25 T cell receptor beta chains originate from one sample sequenced in a study of PD-L1 blockade in urothelial cancer. The assay was immunoSEQ multiplex PCR, and TCRdb's table has in-frame clones only and misses some. The repertoire has about 84,000 clones, around 76% of them found once; the top ten carry 9% to 9.5%. The sequenced sample was PBMCs, obtained around atezolizumab (anti-PD-L1) treatment. The origin of the receptors is a man aged 65 to 85 with urothelial cancer.

The J gene is TRBJ2-7, the V gene TRBV7-2; the match to TRBD1 covers 7 bases. V shed 0 bases and J 3 bases; nucleotides not matched to a gene: 2. Germline CDR1 and CDR2: SGHTA and FQGNSA. The CDR3 spans 14 residues. In DNA, the CDR3 is TGTGCCAGCAGCTTAGCGGGACAGAGCTACGAGCAGTACTTC. Protein sequence: CASSLAGQSYEQYF.

The rearrangement uses TRBV11-1 and TRBJ2-2, with TRBD2 matching over 8 bases. Germline V gives CDR1 SGHAT, CDR2 FQDESV (reference sequence). The CDR3 is 18 amino acids. V dropped 2 bases and J dropped 1; count of bases not matched to a gene: 9. CDR3 in DNA: TGTGCCAGCAGCTTACCCGAGTCTAGCGGGTTGAACACCGGGGAGCTGTTTTTT. Translation: CASSLPESSGLNTGELFF.

The V call is TRBV27, the J call TRBJ2-1, with 9 bases lining up with TRBD2. Germline CDR1 reads MNHEY; CDR2 reads SMNVEV (reference sequence). The CDR3 is 14 amino acids. With 5 bases clipped from V and 7 bases from J, the junction kept 6 bases outside the gene matches. DNA for the CDR3: TGTGCCAGCAGTCCCTTAGCGGGAGCGAATGAGCAGTTCTTC. Translated, it gives CASSPLAGANEQFF.

The rearrangement uses TRBV7-2 and TRBJ2-3; TRBD2 aligns across 13 bases. Trimming cost V 4 bases and J 6 bases; bases outside gene matches: 4. The CDR3 spans 15 residues. Germline V gene data show CDR1 as SGHTA and CDR2 as FQGNSA. The CDR3 nucleotides are TGTGCCAGCAGCTCGACTAGCGGGAGGTGGGATACGCAGTATTTT. It translates to CASSSTSGRWDTQYF.

The chain uses TRBV7-2 and TRBJ2-7; possibly TRBD2 for D (5 bases). The CDR3 is made up of 18 amino acids. The ends were cut back, 1 base at V and 4 bases at J, with 23 bases in the middle. Germline V gives CDR1 SGHTA, CDR2 FQGNSA. CDR3 nucleotide sequence: TGTGCCAGCAGCTTAGTGGGTGGGCAGCTTTCGGGAAGTTACGAGCAGTACTTC. Encoded protein: CASSLVGGQLSGSYEQYF.

V usage is TRBV28 and J usage is TRBJ1-1; possible D gene TRBD1, 6 bases. Trimming left V 5 bases short and J 4 bases short, with 14 bases between. CDR3 length: 14 residues. Germline CDR1 and CDR2: MDHEN and SYDVKM. In nucleotides, the CDR3 is TGTGCCAGCAGTGGGGGACAACTCCGCACTGAAGCTTTCTTT. It encodes CASSGGQLRTEAFF.

V gene TRBV19 combines with J gene TRBJ1-1, with 8 nucleotides matching TRBD1. Germline lookup yields CDR1 LNHDA and CDR2 SQIVND (reference sequence). This CDR3 comprises 13 residues. Germline trimming cut 4 bases from V and 11 bases from J; bases unmatched to any gene: 9. In nucleotides, the CDR3 is TGTGCCAGTAGTACGCTCCGACAGGGGCCTGCTTTCTTT. Encoded protein: CASSTLRQGPAFF.

The genes are TRBV5-1 and TRBJ2-1, with D possibly matching TRBD2 (6 bases). Germline CDR1 reads SGHRS; CDR2 reads YFSETQ. The ends were cut back, 4 bases at V and 0 bases at J, with 17 bases in the middle. The CDR3 length is 17 residues. DNA for the CDR3: TGCGCCAGCAGCGTGATGGGGACTCCGTCCTCCTACAATGAGCAGTTCTTC. It encodes CASSVMGTPSSYNEQFF.

A few counts support this clone. V and J are TRBV18 and TRBJ1-1; D possibly corresponds to TRBD1 (5 bases). Germline V gene sequence: CDR1 KGHSH, CDR2 LQKENI. V was pared by 5 bases and J by 1 base, with 14 bases between. The CDR3 covers 15 residues. The CDR3 loop reads CASSIGGVENTEAFF. The CDR3 DNA follows: TGTGCCAGCTCAATTGGAGGGGTGGAGAACACTGAAGCTTTCTTT.

The chain's CDR3 is CAWSWGQGAGNTIYF. CDR3 coding DNA: TGTGCCTGGAGTTGGGGACAGGGGGCAGGAAACACCATATATTTT. V is TRBV30 and J is TRBJ1-3, with TRBD1 identical over 12 bases. Germline V gene sequence: CDR1 GTSNPN, CDR2 SVGIG (reference sequence). Trimming took 2 bases from V and 4 from J; bases not matched to a gene: 3. CDR3 length equals 15 residues. The full variable domain, rest sourced from reference TRBV30 and TRBJ1-3, is SQTIHQWPATLVQPVGSPLSLECTVEGTSNPNLYWYRQAAGRGLQLLFYSVGIGQISSEVPQNLSASRPQDRQFILSSKKLLLSDSGFYLCAWSWGQGAGNTIYFGEGSWLTVV.

The chain joins TRBV9 to TRBJ1-1, with 10 bases fitting TRBD1. Germline V gene data show CDR1 as SGDLS and CDR2 as YYNGEE. This CDR3 is built from 16 residues. Losses at the gene ends were 4 bases for V and 3 bases for J; bases not matched to a gene: 9. CDR3 protein: CASSLADRGSDTEAFF. CDR3 nucleotide sequence: TGTGCCAGCAGCCTAGCGGACAGGGGGAGCGACACTGAAGCTTTCTTT.

This chain joins TRBV7-2 and TRBJ2-1; D is possibly TRBD2 (6 bases). V lost 5 bases, J lost 4 bases, and 15 bases lay in between. Germline CDR1 and CDR2: SGHTA and FQGNSA. CDR3 size: 15 residues. CDR3 region: CASSQGLAEYNEQFF. The CDR3 nucleotides are TGTGCCAGCAGCCAAGGATTAGCGGAGTACAATGAGCAGTTCTTC. Looking up the rest from reference TRBV7-2 and TRBJ2-1 gives the full variable domain: GAGVSQSPSNKVTEKGKDVELRCDPISGHTALYWYRQSLGQGLEFLIYFQGNSAPDKSGLPSDRFSAERTGGSVSTLTIQRTQQEDSAVYLCASSQGLAEYNEQFFGPGTRLTVL.

CDR3 bases: TGCGCCAGCAGCCCTCACCCTGACAGGGGAGGTAACGAGCAGTACTTC. Protein: CASSPHPDRGGNEQYF. The gene calls are TRBV4-1 and TRBJ2-7, with 8 bases aligning to TRBD1. Germline V gives CDR1 MGHRA, CDR2 YSYEKL. The CDR3 sequence is 16 residues long. J was trimmed by 5 bases and V by 4 bases; bases with no gene match: 13.

The chain carries TRBV19 and TRBJ2-1; possible D gene TRBD2, 6 bases. The V and J ends lost 1 base and 7 bases respectively, with 14 bases between them. The germline V gene encodes CDR1 LNHDA and CDR2 SQIVND (reference sequence). The length of the CDR3 is 15 residues. As DNA, the CDR3 is TGTGCCAGTAGTATAGCGAGGGGCCGGGGGAATGAGCAGTTCTTC. Translation gives CASSIARGRGNEQFF.

The chain uses TRBV7-9 and TRBJ1-1, with D possibly TRBD1 on 6 matching bases. Per germline, CDR1 SEHNR and CDR2 FQNEAQ (reference sequence). This CDR3 has 14 residues. Trimming removed 5 bases at V and 1 base at J, with 11 bases between. The CDR3 coding sequence is TGTGCCAGCAGCCTCGGACAGACGAACACTGAAGCTTTCTTT. Amino acid sequence: CASSLGQTNTEAFF.

This clone counts as medium-sized (0.01 to 0.1%). This chain links TRBV27 with TRBJ1-2; TRBD1 agrees at 10 bases. Trimming at V came to 4 bases and at J to 6 bases, leaving 8 bases not matched to a gene. The CDR3 length is 15 residues. CDR1 MNHEY and CDR2 SMNVEV come from the germline V gene (reference sequence). The CDR3 reads CASSWGIGTGDGYTF. CDR3 nucleotides: TGTGCCAGCAGTTGGGGAATCGGGACAGGGGATGGCTACACCTTC.

The gene calls are TRBV18 and TRBJ2-1; TRBD2 matches 7 bases. With 3 bases clipped from V and 15 bases from J, the junction kept 8 bases outside the gene matches. CDR3 length equals 12 residues. The germline V gene encodes CDR1 KGHSH and CDR2 LQKENI. In DNA, the CDR3 is TGTGCCAGCTCACCGAGTCTAGCGGCCTCGTTCTTC. Its translation is CASSPSLAASFF. Full variable domain (outside the CDR3, taken from reference TRBV18 and TRBJ2-1): NAGVMQNPRHLVRRRGQEARLRCSPMKGHSHVYWYRQLPEEGLKFMVYLQKENIIDESGMPKERFSAEFPKEGPSILRIQQVVRGDSAAYFCASSPSLAASFFGPGTRLTVL.

The rearrangement uses TRBV7-9 and TRBJ1-4, with TRBD1 as a possible D gene (6 bases). The CDR3 has 16 residues. V lost 3 bases to trimming and J lost 0 bases, with 11 bases between them. The germline V gene encodes CDR1 SEHNR and CDR2 FQNEAQ (reference sequence). The DNA of the CDR3 is TGTGCCAGCAGCTTTTTTACAGGGTCAACTAATGAAAAACTGTTTTTT. Translation: CASSFFTGSTNEKLFF. The full variable domain, its missing parts supplied by reference TRBV7-9 and TRBJ1-4, is DTGVSQNPRHKITKRGQNVTFRCDPISEHNRLYWYRQTLGQGPEFLTYFQNEAQLEKSRLLSDRFSAERPKGSFSTLEIQRTEQGDSAMYLCASSFFTGSTNEKLFFGSGTQLSVL.

The chain joins TRBV29-1 to TRBJ2-5; 9 positions agree with TRBD2. From germline, CDR1 is SQVTM and CDR2 ANQGSEA. The CDR3 totals 13 residues. With V trimmed by 6 bases and J by 4 bases, 6 bases remained unmatched. In DNA form, the CDR3 reads TGCAGCGTGGGGCGGCGGGAGGGAGAGACCCAGTACTTC. Translated: CSVGRREGETQYF. The full variable domain, rest sourced from reference TRBV29-1 and TRBJ2-5, is SAVISQKPSRDICQRGTSLTIQCQVDSQVTMMFWYRQQPGQSLTLIATANQGSEATYESGFVIDKFPISRPNLTFSTLTVSNMSPEDSSIYLCSVGRREGETQYFGPGTRLLVL.

This clone was seen once. This rearrangement joins TRBV5-1 to TRBJ1-4; 9 bases match TRBD1. Germline V CDR1 and CDR2: SGHRS, YFSETQ. The CDR3 consists of 17 residues. The V gene end was trimmed by 0 bases and the J gene end by 4 bases; junction bases not matched to a gene: 7. The CDR3 reads CASSLDGQGMGNEKLFF. The CDR3 DNA reads TGCGCCAGCAGCTTGGATGGACAGGGGATGGGTAATGAAAAACTGTTTTTT.

This chain connects TRBV11-2 to TRBJ2-7, with D maybe TRBD2 (5 bases). Trimming took 1 base from V and 6 from J, leaving 13 bases between them. The CDR3 contains 14 residues. The germline gives CDR1 SGHAT, CDR2 FQNNGV. The chain's CDR3 is CASSLGTGVREQYF. In nucleotides, the CDR3 is TGTGCCAGCAGCTTAGGGACCGGGGTCCGCGAGCAGTACTTC.

In DNA, the CDR3 is TGCAGCGTCTTCCACAGGGGGGGAAACACTGAAGCTTTCTTT. This encodes CSVFHRGGNTEAFF. V and J are TRBV29-1 and TRBJ1-1; 8 bases are a match to TRBD1. There are 14 residues in the CDR3. The J segment lost 2 bases and the V segment lost 6 bases, leaving 8 bases of the junction unmatched. The germline V gene encodes CDR1 SQVTM and CDR2 ANQGSEA.

This rearrangement joins TRBV7-9 to TRBJ1-1, with a weak D call TRBD1 (6 bases). This CDR3 is built from 13 residues. Trimming took 4 bases from V and 4 from J, leaving 10 bases between them. Germline CDR1 and CDR2: SEHNR and FQNEAQ (reference sequence). The DNA for the CDR3 is TGTGCCAGCAGCTCCCAGGGGTTCACTGAAGCTTTCTTT. This sequence encodes CASSSQGFTEAFF. The full variable domain, with the rest looked up from reference TRBV7-9 and TRBJ1-1, is DTGVSQNPRHKITKRGQNVTFRCDPISEHNRLYWYRQTLGQGPEFLTYFQNEAQLEKSRLLSDRFSAERPKGSFSTLEIQRTEQGDSAMYLCASSSQGFTEAFFGQGTRLTVV.

This clone was counted at least ten times. J is TRBJ1-1 and V is TRBV2, with 8 bases lining up with TRBD1. Trimming removed 5 bases from V and 1 base from J; junction bases left unmatched: 9. The CDR3 runs to 16 residues. Looked up from germline, CDR1 is SNHLY and CDR2 is FYNNEI. CDR3 amino acids: CASSPSRGRANTEAFF. The CDR3 nucleotides are TGTGCCAGCAGTCCGAGCAGGGGGCGAGCGAACACTGAAGCTTTCTTT.

This clone is a singleton in its sample. The chain recombines TRBV18 with TRBJ2-5; 9 bases fit TRBD2. The V segment lost 5 bases and the J segment 4 bases; nucleotides outside the gene matches: 11. This CDR3 is built from 16 residues. Germline CDR1 and CDR2: KGHSH and LQKENI. The CDR3 sequence: CASSALAGVSGETQYF. CDR3 nucleotide sequence: TGTGCCAGCTCAGCCTTAGCGGGAGTGTCGGGAGAGACCCAGTACTTC.